The 27 T cell receptor beta chains below all came from one sample that was sequenced in a study of cytomegalovirus exposure and HLA in healthy donors. TCRdb keeps only in-frame clones here, not all; method: immunoSEQ multiplex PCR. The sample holds over 150,000 clones, under 95% seen once. The sequenced sample was PBMCs. The receptor set was obtained from a woman under 30 in good health and CMV-seropositive.

This clone appeared a single time. The chain couples TRBV6-5 to TRBJ1-1, with 7 bases matching TRBD1. Per germline, CDR1 MNHEY and CDR2 SVGAGI. The V and J ends lost 8 bases and 7 bases, in that order; junction bases with no gene match: 4. The CDR3 length is 11 residues. In DNA form, the CDR3 reads TGTGCCAGCGAGGGACAGAATGAAGCTTTCTTT. Its protein product is CASEGQNEAFF.

The chain joins TRBV19 to TRBJ1-4; 8 nucleotides align to TRBD1. This CDR3 region has 14 residues. CDR1 and CDR2 from the germline V gene are LNHDA and SQIVND (reference sequence). J lost 6 bases, V lost 9 bases, and 9 bases had no gene match. The CDR3 DNA follows: TGTGCCAGCGCCGACAGGGGAGGAGATGAAAAACTGTTTTTT. Its translation: CASADRGGDEKLFF.

V usage is TRBV30 and J usage is TRBJ1-4, with 10 nucleotides matching TRBD1. This CDR3 contains 13 residues. Germline loops: CDR1 GTSNPN, CDR2 SVGIG (reference sequence). V dropped 5 bases and J dropped 7; count of bases not matched to a gene: 4. The CDR3 here is CAWGGQGREKLFF. In DNA, the CDR3 is TGTGCCTGGGGGGGACAGGGGCGTGAAAAACTGTTTTTT.

This CDR3 is CASSPTYRQGKTEAFF. The CDR3 DNA sequence: TGTGCCAGCAGCCCAACGTATCGACAGGGGAAAACTGAAGCTTTCTTT. The genes are TRBV7-9 and TRBJ1-1; 8 nucleotides align to TRBD1. Germline assignment: CDR1 SEHNR and CDR2 FQNEAQ (reference sequence). V lost 5 bases, J lost 5 bases, and 13 bases stayed unmatched. This CDR3 region has 16 residues.

The chain couples TRBV4-1 to TRBJ2-2; 8 nucleotides match TRBD1. J was trimmed by 1 base and V by 3 bases; bases with no gene match: 4. Germline V gives CDR1 MGHRA, CDR2 YSYEKL. The CDR3 spans 16 residues. CDR3 DNA: TGCGCCAGCAGCCACCTGACAGGGGAGAACACCGGGGAGCTGTTTTTT. It translates to CASSHLTGENTGELFF.

This chain uses TRBV6-6 with TRBJ2-3; D is perhaps TRBD2 (5 bases). Germline loops: CDR1 MNHNY, CDR2 SVGAGI (reference sequence). V lost 4 bases to trimming and J lost 2 bases, with 10 bases between them. CDR3 length: 14 residues. The CDR3 DNA sequence: TGTGCCAGCAGTTTAGGACTTGACACAGATACGCAGTATTTT. It specifies CASSLGLDTDTQYF.

This chain links TRBV29-1 with TRBJ2-1; the D gene is possibly TRBD1 (5 bases). CDR3 length: 14 amino acids. With 2 bases removed from V and 2 bases from J, the gap between germline ends came to 10 bases. Per the germline V gene, CDR1 is SQVTM and CDR2 is ANQGSEA. The CDR3 DNA sequence: TGCAGCGTTGAACCCAGGGCCCCCTACAATGAGCAGTTCTTC. Encoded protein: CSVEPRAPYNEQFF.

V gene TRBV19 combines with J gene TRBJ1-2; 8 nucleotides match TRBD1. CDR1 is LNHDA, CDR2 SQIVND, per germline (reference sequence). V gave up 4 bases and J gave up 7 bases; unmatched junction bases: 11. The CDR3 spans 15 residues. CDR3 loop: CASSTNTDRVGGYTF. CDR3 DNA sequence: TGTGCCAGTAGTACCAATACGGACAGGGTCGGTGGCTACACCTTC.

This rearrangement joins TRBV19 to TRBJ1-1, with D perhaps TRBD1 (6 bases). The germline V gene encodes CDR1 LNHDA and CDR2 SQIVND (reference sequence). The CDR3 runs to 18 residues. Trimming pared 5 bases from V and 4 bases from J, leaving 26 bases between. Written as DNA, the CDR3 is TGTGCCAGTAGTGGGTCCAGGGTGCGGGGGGCGAGAAGCACTGAAGCTTTCTTT. Translating gives CASSGSRVRGARSTEAFF. Filled out from reference TRBV19 and TRBJ1-1, the complete variable domain reads DGGITQSPKYLFRKEGQNVTLSCEQNLNHDAMYWYRQDPGQGLRLIYYSQIVNDFQKGDIAEGYSVSREKKESFPLTVTSAQKNPTAFYLCASSGSRVRGARSTEAFFGQGTRLTVV.

The chain has TRBV5-4 and TRBJ2-1; 9 nucleotides match TRBD2. This CDR3 has 14 amino acids. From germline, CDR1 is SGHNT and CDR2 YYREEE (reference sequence). J lost 9 bases, V lost 4 bases, and 8 bases had no gene match. The CDR3 nucleotides read TGTGCCAGCAGCGTAGCGGGAGTTAGTACTGAGCAGTTCTTC. Its translation: CASSVAGVSTEQFF.

The chain recombines TRBV7-8 with TRBJ1-1; 10 nucleotides agree with TRBD1. Germline V gene data show CDR1 as SGHVS and CDR2 as FQNEAQ. The CDR3 totals 15 residues. The ends lost 5 bases at V and 4 bases at J; junction bases unmatched: 7. The DNA of the CDR3 is TGTGCCAGCAGCAACACGGACAGGGGGGGCACTGAAGCTTTCTTT. This translates into CASSNTDRGGTEAFF.

The chain couples TRBV7-9 to TRBJ1-1; D not resolved. V gave up 5 bases and J gave up 5 bases, with 12 bases separating them. CDR3 length: 13 amino acids. CDR1 and CDR2 from the germline V gene are SEHNR and FQNEAQ (reference sequence). For the CDR3, the DNA is TGTGCCAGCAGCCCTCTCCTAGGAACTGAAGCTTTCTTT. It translates to CASSPLLGTEAFF.

The gene calls are TRBV5-4 and TRBJ1-1; D might be TRBD1 (6 bases). This CDR3 spans 14 amino acids. Germline V gene lookup returns CDR1 SGHNT and CDR2 YYREEE (reference sequence). The V end lost 3 bases, the J end lost 4 bases, and 13 bases lay between the germline ends. This CDR3 reads CASSYLQGGTEAFF. The CDR3, as DNA: TGTGCCAGCAGCTATCTCCAAGGGGGCACTGAAGCTTTCTTT.

The chain carries TRBV6-5 and TRBJ1-1; TRBD1 might be the D (5 bases). Germline V gene sequence: CDR1 MNHEY, CDR2 SVGAGI. Between the trimmed V and J ends, which lost 2 bases and 8 bases, there was a span of 9 bases. CDR3 size: 12 residues. This chain's CDR3 is CASSYAGTEAFF. The CDR3 bases are TGTGCCAGCAGTTACGCGGGGACCGAAGCTTTCTTT.

This clone was recorded many times. The rearrangement joins TRBV2 to TRBJ1-2; no definite D call. Germline V gives CDR1 SNHLY, CDR2 FYNNEI. The V end was cut by 3 bases, the J end by 6 bases, with 8 bases between. This CDR3 contains 12 residues. CDR3 protein: CASSDQAHGYTF. The CDR3 coding sequence is TGTGCCAGCAGTGACCAGGCTCATGGCTACACCTTC.

V gene TRBV13 combines with J gene TRBJ1-5, with unresolved D. The germline gives CDR1 PRHDT, CDR2 FYEKMQ (reference sequence). V was cut by 6 bases and J by 4 bases, with 10 bases left in between. The CDR3 sequence is 13 residues long. CDR3 sequence (DNA): TGTGCCAGCAGTGGCGGCCGGAATCAGCCCCAGCATTTT. Protein: CASSGGRNQPQHF.

The sample holds one count of this clone. This CDR3 is CASSRAGGFNTGELFF. CDR3 nucleotides: TGCGCCAGCAGCCGAGCGGGAGGGTTTAACACCGGGGAGCTGTTTTTT. The chain combines TRBV4-3 with TRBJ2-2; 10 positions agree with TRBD2. V shed 4 bases and J 2 bases; nucleotides not matched to a gene: 4. This CDR3 spans 16 amino acids. Germline CDR1 and CDR2: LGHNA and YSLEER.

The sample holds one count of this clone. The chain joins TRBV27 to TRBJ1-2; D is possibly TRBD1 (6 bases). CDR1 MNHEY and CDR2 SMNVEV come from the germline V gene (reference sequence). V was clipped by 6 bases and J by 4 bases, with 12 bases between them. The CDR3 is 13 residues long. CDR3 DNA: TGTGCCAGCAGACAGGGAACCGCCTATGGCTACACCTTC. Translating it yields CASRQGTAYGYTF.

The rearrangement uses TRBV14 and TRBJ2-4; 12 bases are shared with TRBD2. Germline CDR1 and CDR2: SGHDN and FVKESK. The trim removed 6 bases at V and 6 bases at J, leaving 9 bases unmatched. CDR3 length equals 16 residues. The CDR3 reads CASSPSGRASINIQYF. In DNA form, the CDR3 reads TGTGCCAGCAGTCCTAGCGGGAGGGCTTCGATAAACATTCAGTACTTC.

This chain links TRBV4-3 with TRBJ1-3; 11 bases map to TRBD1. This CDR3 has 18 amino acids. Per germline, CDR1 LGHNA and CDR2 YSLEER. J was trimmed by 2 bases and V by 3 bases; bases with no gene match: 9. CDR3 sequence: CASSHSIGTGGTGNTIYF. The CDR3 bases are TGCGCCAGCAGCCATTCTATTGGGACAGGGGGAACTGGAAACACCATATATTTT.

The chain recombines TRBV4-2 with TRBJ1-3; 7 bases fit TRBD1. Trimming removed 5 bases from V and 8 bases from J; junction bases left unmatched: 9. CDR3 size: 14 residues. Germline V gene lookup returns CDR1 LGHNA and CDR2 YNFKEQ. The CDR3 DNA follows: TGTGCCAGCAGCGCTGAGGGGGCGAAATACACCATATATTTT. This sequence encodes CASSAEGAKYTIYF.

V is TRBV29-1 and J is TRBJ1-2; D unclear. Germline loops: CDR1 SQVTM, CDR2 ANQGSEA. The V gene lost 8 bases and the J gene lost 3 bases, with 13 bases spanning the gap. The CDR3 consists of 12 residues. DNA of the CDR3: TGCAGCCATGGGGAGAACCACTATGGCTACACCTTC. It encodes CSHGENHYGYTF.

This clone was counted a few times. The rearrangement links TRBV6-6 to TRBJ1-2; tentative D call: TRBD1 (6 bases). The CDR3 length is 13 residues. Germline loops: CDR1 MNHNY, CDR2 SVGAGI (reference sequence). Trimming cost V 5 bases and J 4 bases, with 11 bases left between them. The CDR3 DNA is TGTGCCAGCAGTACGGGACAAGGCTATGGCTACACCTTC. As protein: CASSTGQGYGYTF.

The V and J genes are TRBV6-5 and TRBJ2-3; 9 nucleotides align to TRBD1. V was pared by 5 bases and J by 7 bases, with 4 bases of the junction left unmatched. CDR1 and CDR2 from the germline V gene are MNHEY and SVGAGI. CDR3 size: 13 residues. The CDR3 reads CASSRTGAHTQYF. The CDR3 DNA reads as TGTGCCAGCAGTCGGACAGGGGCACATACGCAGTATTTT.

The chain uses TRBV7-3 and TRBJ2-5; D possibly corresponds to TRBD1 (5 bases). Deletions cut 5 bases from V and 5 bases from J, with 27 bases between. The CDR3 covers 18 residues. Looked up from germline, CDR1 is SGHTA and CDR2 is FQGTGA. In nucleotides, the CDR3 is TGTGCCAGCAGCCCCCTGTGGACATACCCCACGGATGTGGAGACCCAGTACTTC. Its translation: CASSPLWTYPTDVETQYF.

The chain has TRBV9 and TRBJ2-3; 12 bases align to TRBD2. Per the germline V gene, CDR1 is SGDLS and CDR2 is YYNGEE. The length of the CDR3 is 16 residues. With 0 bases clipped from V and 8 bases from J, the junction kept 7 bases outside the gene matches. The CDR3 protein is CASSVGLAGVEATQYF. CDR3 DNA sequence: TGTGCCAGCAGCGTAGGACTAGCGGGAGTTGAGGCTACGCAGTATTTT.

The V gene is TRBV2, the J gene TRBJ1-4, with 10 bases identical to TRBD1. Germline-derived CDR1 and CDR2 are SNHLY and FYNNEI. Trimming cost V 7 bases and J 3 bases; bases outside gene matches: 8. This CDR3 region has 16 residues. This CDR3 reads CASNDRGRNPNEKLFF. CDR3 nucleotide sequence: TGTGCCAGCAACGACAGGGGGCGGAATCCTAATGAAAAACTGTTTTTT.